Presented here are 27 T cell receptor beta chains from one specimen sequenced in a study of T cells in Graves' hyperthyroidism and ophthalmopathy. There were TCR beta CDR3 regions amplified from RNA transcripts. The HTBI primer set was used in a first-round RT-PCR of the TCR CDR3. TCRdb analysed the multiplex PCR reads with MiXCR anew, one entry per CDR3 protein. The table records approximately 370,000 distinct CDR3 sequences, about 15% of them present only once. The sequencing input was blood. Receptors originate from a woman under 40 with Graves' hyperthyroidism that later progressed to Graves' ophthalmopathy.

This clonotype was counted at least ten times. J is TRBJ2-5 and V is TRBV3-1; TRBD2 is a possible D gene (5 bases). This CDR3 has 13 residues. Germline CDR1 LGHDT, CDR2 YNNKEL (reference sequence). V was pared by 0 bases and J by 9 bases, with 11 bases between. Here the CDR3 reads CASSQDILGAQYF. CDR3 nucleotides: TGTGCCAGCAGCCAAGATATCCTCGGGGCCCAGTACTTC.

This clonotype occurred many times. Written as DNA, the CDR3 is TGCGCCAGCAGCTTAGACCTAAACCAAGAGACCCAGTACTTC. Its translation: CASSLDLNQETQYF. The rearrangement uses TRBV5-1 and TRBJ2-5; D ambiguous. Per the germline V gene, CDR1 is SGHRS and CDR2 is YFSETQ. This CDR3 has 14 amino acids. The ends were cut back, 2 bases at V and 0 bases at J, with 8 bases in the middle.

This clonotype occurred once. The chain carries TRBV5-5 and TRBJ1-3, with a possible D match to TRBD1 (5 bases). The CDR3 extends over 13 amino acids. The germline CDR1 and CDR2 sequences are SGHKS and YYEKEE (reference sequence). V lost 6 bases, J lost 4 bases, and 11 bases lay in between. CDR3 in DNA: TGTGCCAGCAAGGGCTACAGGGGAAACACCATATATTTT. Translated: CASKGYRGNTIYF.

The chain joins TRBV28 to TRBJ2-3, with D hard to call. Trimming took off 6 bases at V and 5 bases at J, with 12 bases between the two ends. The CDR3 has 13 residues. Germline values: CDR1 MDHEN, CDR2 SYDVKM. CDR3 amino acids: CASRLSTGDTQYF. CDR3 bases: TGTGCCAGCAGACTAAGTACCGGAGATACGCAGTATTTT.

This clonotype was seen many times. The chain carries TRBV2 and TRBJ1-2; the match to TRBD1 covers 7 bases. The V gene end was trimmed by 7 bases and the J gene end by 4 bases; junction bases not matched to a gene: 9. The germline V gene has CDR1 SNHLY and CDR2 FYNNEI. The CDR3 length is 14 residues. In nucleotides, the CDR3 is TGTGCCAGCAAAGGGGACAGTAGTCTCTATGGCTACACCTTC. Encoded protein: CASKGDSSLYGYTF.

This clonotype was counted many times. The chain joins TRBV6-2 or TRBV6-3 to TRBJ2-1; 13 nucleotides align to TRBD2. This CDR3 region has 20 residues. The germline V gene has CDR1 MNHEY and CDR2 SVGEGT. The junction had 17 bases not matched to a gene; V was cut back by 5 bases and J by 4 bases. The CDR3 loop reads CASSPGLAGALRPQYNEQFF. The CDR3 nucleotides are TGTGCCAGCAGTCCTGGACTAGCGGGAGCCTTACGGCCACAATACAATGAGCAGTTCTTC.

This clonotype came up many times. The chain links TRBV9 to TRBJ2-5; TRBD2 agrees at 9 bases. The length of the CDR3 is 14 residues. Germline V CDR1 and CDR2: SGDLS, YYNGEE. With V trimmed by 3 bases and J by 5 bases, 5 bases remained unmatched. The DNA of the CDR3 is TGTGCCAGCAGCGCTCCAACTAGCGGGGAGACCCAGTACTTC. Its translation is CASSAPTSGETQYF.

This clonotype was seen repeatedly, ten times or more. The J gene is TRBJ1-4, the V gene TRBV20-1; no clear D. The CDR3 length is 15 residues. V was clipped by 6 bases and J by 4 bases, with 18 bases between them. CDR1 and CDR2 (germline): DFQATT, SNEGSKA (reference sequence). CDR3 bases: TGCAGTGCCAACCCGGGCCCAGCCGGTAATGAAAAACTGTTTTTT. This sequence encodes CSANPGPAGNEKLFF.

As DNA, the CDR3 is TGCGCCAGCAGCCAAGATCCTGAGGAGGGGACTGAAGCTTTCTTT. It translates to CASSQDPEEGTEAFF. The chain recombines TRBV4-1 with TRBJ1-1; maybe TRBD1 (5 bases). Germline V gene lookup returns CDR1 MGHRA and CDR2 YSYEKL. The CDR3 is 15 amino acids. V shed 0 bases and J shed 5 bases, with 13 bases lying between them.

This clonotype was observed once. With a much larger clone just one base away, this may be a read error. The V call is TRBV5-1, the J call TRBJ2-1; 7 bases map to TRBD1. Germline CDR1 SGHRS, CDR2 YFSETQ. Losses at the gene ends were 5 bases for V and 5 bases for J; bases not matched to a gene: 4. This CDR3 is 13 amino acids long. CDR3 DNA: TGCGCCAGCAGATTTGACAGGGACAATGAGCAGTTCTTC. Protein: CASRFDRDNEQFF.

This clonotype was seen repeatedly, ten times or more. This chain links TRBV27 with TRBJ1-1, with D uncertain. CDR1 MNHEY and CDR2 SMNVEV come from the germline V gene (reference sequence). Trimming cost V 5 bases and J 8 bases, with 18 bases left between them. The CDR3 runs 14 residues. As DNA, the CDR3 is TGTGCCAGCAGTCCGCTCTCCCGGGGAAAGGAAGCTTTCTTT. Protein: CASSPLSRGKEAFF.

In its sample, this clonotype was seen many times. This chain joins TRBV4-1 and TRBJ1-6, with 10 bases matching TRBD1. With V trimmed by 9 bases and J by 7 bases, 9 bases remained unmatched. Germline CDR1 MGHRA, CDR2 YSYEKL. CDR3 length: 15 amino acids. The DNA of the CDR3 is TGCGCCAGTTCGGAAGGGGGACAGGGGAATTCACCCCTCCACTTT. Protein: CASSEGGQGNSPLHF.

This clonotype was seen at least ten times. The chain couples TRBV7-9 to TRBJ1-1; D is unresolved. V lost 5 bases and J lost 1, with 17 bases in between. The CDR3 covers 16 residues. Germline V gene sequence: CDR1 SEHNR, CDR2 FQNEAQ (reference sequence). The CDR3 loop reads CASSPQVGRRNTEAFF. The CDR3 DNA reads as TGTGCCAGCAGCCCCCAGGTCGGCAGAAGGAACACTGAAGCTTTCTTT.

This clonotype was detected many times. This sequence joins TRBV3-1 and TRBJ1-2; 8 bases match TRBD1. The CDR3 consists of 14 residues. Germline CDR1 and CDR2: LGHDT and YNNKEL (reference sequence). The ends lost 4 bases at V and 8 bases at J; junction bases unmatched: 9. The CDR3 DNA reads as TGTGCCAGCAGCCCCAGCCCAGGGGGCTTAGGCTACACCTTC. This translates into CASSPSPGGLGYTF.

This clonotype was picked up many times. V usage is TRBV5-8 and J usage is TRBJ2-7; no reliable D call. This CDR3 has 12 residues. From germline, CDR1 is SGHTS and CDR2 YDEGEE. V lost 4 bases and J lost 3, with 8 bases in between. The CDR3 loop reads CASSVISYEQYF. CDR3 sequence (DNA): TGTGCCAGCAGCGTTATAAGCTACGAGCAGTACTTC.

The sample holds many counts of this clonotype. The rearrangement joins TRBV5-1 to TRBJ2-7; 8 bases fit TRBD1. The CDR3 totals 16 residues. Germline V gene sequence: CDR1 SGHRS, CDR2 YFSETQ. Trimming at V came to 0 bases and at J to 3 bases, leaving 8 bases not matched to a gene. The CDR3, as DNA: TGCGCCAGCAGCTTGGCCTCCGGGACAGGCTTCTACGAGCAGTACTTC. Protein: CASSLASGTGFYEQYF.

This clonotype was seen a handful of times. The V and J genes are TRBV4-2 and TRBJ2-1, with 14 bases identical to TRBD2. Trimming at V came to 2 bases and at J to 6 bases, leaving 9 bases not matched to a gene. CDR1 is LGHNA and CDR2 is YNFKEQ in the germline V gene. This CDR3 has 18 amino acids. The CDR3 protein is CASSQPPGLAGVGNEQFF. The DNA of the CDR3 is TGTGCCAGCAGCCAACCGCCGGGACTAGCGGGAGTTGGCAATGAGCAGTTCTTC.

The V gene is TRBV11-2, the J gene TRBJ1-1; weak D call: TRBD1 (6 bases). CDR1 and CDR2 from the germline V gene are SGHAT and FQNNGV. This CDR3 contains 15 residues. Trimming took off 5 bases at V and 5 bases at J, with 18 bases between the two ends. The CDR3 loop reads CASSTPTGSGTEAFF. The DNA for the CDR3 is TGTGCCAGCAGCACCCCGACAGGATCGGGGACTGAAGCTTTCTTT.

This clonotype has a count of ten or more. The chain is built from TRBV30 and TRBJ1-4, with a possible D match to TRBD1 (6 bases). Germline CDR1 GTSNPN, CDR2 SVGIG (reference sequence). V gave up 0 bases and J gave up 7 bases, with 9 bases separating them. The CDR3 is 13 residues long. DNA for the CDR3: TGTGCCTGGAGTGTACAGGGTGTTGAAAAACTGTTTTTT. This sequence encodes CAWSVQGVEKLFF.

This clonotype appeared many times. The V and J genes are TRBV11-2 and TRBJ2-5; D perhaps matches TRBD2 (6 bases). V lost 5 bases, J lost 0 bases, and 10 bases lay in between. CDR1 and CDR2 (germline): SGHAT, FQNNGV. This CDR3 has 14 amino acids. The CDR3 is CASSDGTYQETQYF. CDR3 sequence (DNA): TGTGCCAGCAGCGACGGGACTTACCAAGAGACCCAGTACTTC. Full variable domain (rest looked up from reference TRBV11-2 and TRBJ2-5): EAGVAQSPRYKIIEKRQSVAFWCNPISGHATLYWYQQILGQGPKLLIQFQNNGVVDDSQLPKDRFSAERLKGVDSTLKIQPAKLEDSAVYLCASSDGTYQETQYFGPGTRLLVL.

V usage is TRBV28 and J usage is TRBJ1-2, with D possibly matching TRBD1 (5 bases). The CDR3 sequence is 13 residues long. Germline values: CDR1 MDHEN, CDR2 SYDVKM. V lost 4 bases to trimming and J lost 7 bases, with 13 bases between them. In nucleotides, the CDR3 is TGTGCCAGCAGTTCCGTGGGGGACGCTGGCTACACCTTC. Translating gives CASSSVGDAGYTF.

This clonotype was observed a few times. The CDR3 loop reads CATSRDSAVNEKLFF. In DNA, the CDR3 is TGTGCCACCAGCAGAGACTCGGCAGTTAATGAAAAACTGTTTTTT. V gene TRBV15 combines with J gene TRBJ1-4; D is ambiguous. V was clipped by 0 bases and J by 4 bases, with 9 bases between them. Germline assignment: CDR1 LNHNV and CDR2 YYDKDF (reference sequence). The CDR3 is 15 residues long.

The genes are TRBV7-9 and TRBJ1-1, with D hard to call. The CDR3 length is 15 residues. Trimming took off 1 base at V and 3 bases at J, with 12 bases between the two ends. Germline CDR1 and CDR2: SEHNR and FQNEAQ (reference sequence). CDR3 amino acids: CASSLGMGSDTEAFF. The DNA for the CDR3 is TGTGCCAGCAGCTTAGGAATGGGGTCTGACACTGAAGCTTTCTTT.

This clonotype was found many times. The V gene is TRBV10-3, the J gene TRBJ1-5, with unresolved D. In germline, CDR1 is ENHRY, CDR2 SYGVKD. The CDR3 is made up of 13 amino acids. The V and J ends lost 0 bases and 1 base respectively, with 1 base between them. CDR3 coding DNA: TGTGCCATCAGTGAGTCAAGCAATCAGCCCCAGCATTTT. Protein sequence: CAISESSNQPQHF.

This clonotype was observed many times. The rearrangement uses TRBV12-3 or TRBV12-4 and TRBJ1-2; 12 nucleotides match TRBD1. The CDR3 contains 14 residues. J was trimmed by 5 bases and V by 6 bases; bases with no gene match: 4. In DNA form, the CDR3 reads TGTGCCAGCAGGGGACAGGGGGCCGGGTATGGCTACACCTTC. Encoded protein: CASRGQGAGYGYTF.

This clonotype was counted many times. The chain joins TRBV20-1 to TRBJ1-2, with D unresolved. The V gene lost 4 bases and the J gene lost 4 bases, with 19 bases spanning the gap. CDR3 length: 15 residues. Germline CDR1 DFQATT, CDR2 SNEGSKA (reference sequence). The CDR3 nucleotides read TGCAGTGCTATAAGCAATCCACCCCATTCCTATGGCTACACCTTC. This gives the protein CSAISNPPHSYGYTF.

This clonotype has just a few counts. The rearrangement uses TRBV20-1 and TRBJ1-2, with D perhaps matching TRBD1 (6 bases). V gave up 7 bases and J gave up 4 bases, with 16 bases separating them. Germline V gene sequence: CDR1 DFQATT, CDR2 SNEGSKA (reference sequence). This CDR3 is 13 amino acids long. The CDR3 coding sequence is TGCAGTGTCCTCCCCGGACAGTCCTATGGCTACACCTTC. Translated, it gives CSVLPGQSYGYTF.